Each of the 29 T cell receptor beta chains below was sequenced from the same sample in a study of blood T cell repertoires in COVID-19. The protocol was immunoSEQ multiplex PCR, while the TCRdb copy is restricted to in-frame clones and leaves out a portion. The repertoire consists of 58,000 or so clones, with about 79% occurring once and the leading ten covering roughly 5.3%. The specimen was peripheral blood. These receptors all stem from a human donor in a cohort sampled during active COVID-19.

This chain links TRBV28 with TRBJ2-7, with D maybe TRBD1 (7 bases). Germline V gene data show CDR1 as MDHEN and CDR2 as SYDVKM. This CDR3 is built from 19 residues. Trimming shortened V by 5 bases and J by 0 bases, and 26 bases separated the two germline ends. Here the CDR3 DNA reads TGTGCCAGCAGTGACCCGACAGGGCTAAGAGGCGGGATCTCCTACGAGCAGTACTTC. This codes for CASSDPTGLRGGISYEQYF.

The CDR3 bases are TGTGCCAGCAGGGCGTGGGGGGATGGCTACACCTTC. This gives the protein CASRAWGDGYTF. The genes are TRBV2 and TRBJ1-2, with D possibly being TRBD1 (5 bases). CDR1 and CDR2 (germline): SNHLY, FYNNEI. V lost 6 bases and J 6 bases, leaving 11 bases between the germline ends. The CDR3 length is 12 residues.

V gene TRBV24-1 combines with J gene TRBJ2-6; D call uncertain. Trimming cost V 9 bases and J 0 bases, with 20 bases left between them. The CDR3 extends over 18 amino acids. CDR1 KGHDR and CDR2 SFDVKD come from the germline V gene. The CDR3 region has the DNA TGTGCCACCCAGAGCGCGCCACTCGCGATCTCTGGGGCCAACGTCCTGACTTTC. It is translated as CATQSAPLAISGANVLTF.

The chain joins TRBV7-9 to TRBJ1-5, with TRBD1 matching over 7 bases. The CDR3 is 16 residues long. CDR1 and CDR2 from the germline V gene are SEHNR and FQNEAQ (reference sequence). J lost 2 bases, V lost 4 bases, and 8 bases had no gene match. In DNA, the CDR3 is TGTGCCAGCAGCTCAGGACGAACAGGGGGCAATCAGCCCCAGCATTTT. Translated: CASSSGRTGGNQPQHF.

The chain uses TRBV6-5 and TRBJ2-7; weak D call: TRBD1 (6 bases). Germline V gene sequence: CDR1 MNHEY, CDR2 SVGAGI. CDR3 length: 12 residues. V lost 6 bases and J lost 3, with 9 bases in between. CDR3 sequence: CASSFRGYEQYF. The CDR3 DNA sequence: TGTGCCAGCAGCTTCAGGGGCTACGAGCAGTACTTC.

This rearrangement joins TRBV7-6 to TRBJ1-6; D perhaps matches TRBD1 (5 bases). CDR1 and CDR2 from the germline V gene are SGHVS and FNYEAQ. The CDR3 length is 14 residues. The V end was cut by 3 bases, the J end by 7 bases, with 10 bases between. The CDR3 spells CASSFTGPNSPLHF. The CDR3 DNA reads TGTGCCAGCAGCTTTACAGGCCCCAATTCACCCCTCCACTTT. Full variable domain (rest looked up from reference TRBV7-6 and TRBJ1-6): GAGVSQSPRYKVTKRGQDVALRCDPISGHVSLYWYRQALGQGPEFLTYFNYEAQQDKSGLPNDRFSAERPEGSISTLTIQRTEQRDSAMYRCASSFTGPNSPLHFGNGTRLTVT.

CDR3 region: CASSIAAVAPSTYEQYF. The DNA of the CDR3 is TGTGCCAGTAGTATCGCCGCGGTAGCGCCCTCGACGTACGAGCAGTACTTC. This chain joins TRBV19 and TRBJ2-7; tentative D call: TRBD2 (5 bases). Germline values: CDR1 LNHDA, CDR2 SQIVND (reference sequence). The V end lost 3 bases, the J end lost 4 bases, and 22 bases lay between the germline ends. The CDR3 totals 17 residues. The whole variable domain, remainder taken from reference TRBV19 and TRBJ2-7, is DGGITQSPKYLFRKEGQNVTLSCEQNLNHDAMYWYRQDPGQGLRLIYYSQIVNDFQKGDIAEGYSVSREKKESFPLTVTSAQKNPTAFYLCASSIAAVAPSTYEQYFGPGTRLTVT.

This clone was seen once. One junction end does not reproduce the germline sequence, and a read error may be involved. The chain uses TRBV20-1 and TRBJ1-1; D is unclear. The CDR3 spans 8 residues. Germline V gene sequence: CDR1 DFQATT, CDR2 SNEGSKA (reference sequence). In DNA form, the CDR3 reads TGCAGTGCTAGTAGCCCCCGGTTT. Translated, it gives CSASSPRF.

This clone was detected once. This chain connects TRBV7-2 to TRBJ1-1; the D is unclear. This CDR3 is built from 13 residues. V lost 5 bases, J lost 1 base, and 8 bases lay in between. From germline, CDR1 is SGHTA and CDR2 FQGNSA. This CDR3 reads CASSVTANTEAFF. As DNA, the CDR3 is TGTGCCAGCAGCGTAACAGCGAACACTGAAGCTTTCTTT.

This chain uses TRBV27 with TRBJ1-4, with a tentative D call TRBD1 (5 bases). CDR3 length equals 15 residues. V was pared by 2 bases and J by 8 bases, with 15 bases between. Germline V gene data show CDR1 as MNHEY and CDR2 as SMNVEV (reference sequence). CDR3 nucleotides: TGTGCCAGCAGTTTAAATTGGGCAGGGAGGGAAAAACTGTTTTTT. Its protein is CASSLNWAGREKLFF. The full variable domain, rest sourced from reference TRBV27 and TRBJ1-4, is EAQVTQNPRYLITVTGKKLTVTCSQNMNHEYMSWYRQDPGLGLRQIYYSMNVEVTDKGDVPEGYKVSRKEKRNFPLILESPSPNQTSLYFCASSLNWAGREKLFFGSGTQLSVL.

The rearrangement links TRBV5-5 to TRBJ1-2; TRBD1 is a possible D gene (6 bases). V dropped 0 bases and J dropped 4 bases, with 13 bases sitting between them. The CDR3 loop spans 15 amino acids. Germline values: CDR1 SGHKS, CDR2 YYEKEE (reference sequence). The CDR3 reads CASSLAYRAIYGYTF. The CDR3 DNA reads as TGTGCCAGCAGCTTGGCCTACAGGGCGATCTATGGCTACACCTTC.

This clone was observed once. CDR3 sequence reads: CASSSSGGTGNQPQHF. In nucleotides, the CDR3 is TGTGCCAGCTCATCCTCCGGCGGGACAGGAAATCAGCCCCAGCATTTT. V is TRBV18 and J is TRBJ1-5; the match to TRBD1 covers 8 bases. Germline V gene data show CDR1 as KGHSH and CDR2 as LQKENI. The CDR3 is 16 amino acids. Trimming cost V 5 bases and J 4 bases; bases outside gene matches: 10.

V usage is TRBV7-3 and J usage is TRBJ2-7; 7 bases match TRBD1. CDR1 is SGHTA and CDR2 is FQGTGA in the germline V gene. The CDR3 length is 15 residues. The J segment lost 2 bases and the V segment lost 5 bases, leaving 9 bases of the junction unmatched. The DNA for the CDR3 is TGTGCCAGCAGCCCCGGGACCGGGACAGCCTACGAGCAGTACTTC. This codes for CASSPGTGTAYEQYF.

This sequence joins TRBV20-1 and TRBJ2-3, with a weak D call TRBD1 (5 bases). Per germline, CDR1 DFQATT and CDR2 SNEGSKA (reference sequence). This CDR3 contains 15 residues. The V gene lost 3 bases and the J gene lost 5 bases, with 18 bases spanning the gap. CDR3 protein: CSASPQGRVRDTQYF. CDR3 in DNA: TGCAGTGCTAGTCCCCAGGGAAGGGTTAGAGATACGCAGTATTTT.

The chain combines TRBV7-9 with TRBJ1-2; 8 bases agree with TRBD1. V was pared by 5 bases and J by 8 bases, with 7 bases of the junction left unmatched. CDR3 length equals 13 residues. From germline, CDR1 is SEHNR and CDR2 FQNEAQ (reference sequence). The chain's CDR3 is CASSLGQGAGYTF. The CDR3, as DNA: TGTGCCAGCAGCCTCGGCCAGGGGGCCGGCTACACCTTC.

The genes are TRBV19 and TRBJ1-2; 8 bases map to TRBD1. Germline V lookup: CDR1 LNHDA, CDR2 SQIVND (reference sequence). With 6 bases clipped from V and 3 bases from J, the junction kept 3 bases outside the gene matches. The CDR3 extends over 13 amino acids. CDR3 DNA sequence: TGTGCCAGTAGAGCGACAGGGGACTATGGCTACACCTTC. It encodes CASRATGDYGYTF. The complete variable domain, with remaining parts taken from reference TRBV19 and TRBJ1-2, reads DGGITQSPKYLFRKEGQNVTLSCEQNLNHDAMYWYRQDPGQGLRLIYYSQIVNDFQKGDIAEGYSVSREKKESFPLTVTSAQKNPTAFYLCASRATGDYGYTFGSGTRLTVV.

This clone was detected only a few times. The V and J genes are TRBV6-5 and TRBJ2-5, with D perhaps matching TRBD1 (6 bases). The CDR3 is made up of 13 amino acids. The V end lost 5 bases, the J end lost 8 bases, and 15 bases lay between the germline ends. Germline CDR1 MNHEY, CDR2 SVGAGI. The CDR3 is CASSTIQGPTQYF. DNA of the CDR3: TGTGCCAGCAGTACAATTCAGGGGCCAACCCAGTACTTC.

In DNA, the CDR3 is TGTGCCAGCAGCTTGGACGAGGGCGAGCAGTACTTC. Translated, it gives CASSLDEGEQYF. The chain recombines TRBV5-6 with TRBJ2-7; possibly TRBD2 for D (5 bases). The germline CDR1 and CDR2 sequences are SGHDT and YYEEEE. CDR3 size: 12 residues. Trimming took off 0 bases at V and 6 bases at J, with 7 bases between the two ends.

The V gene is TRBV30, the J gene TRBJ2-6; TRBD1 agrees at 8 bases. CDR1 is GTSNPN and CDR2 is SVGIG in the germline V gene (reference sequence). V was clipped by 1 base and J by 12 bases; unmatched bases: 5. The CDR3 is made up of 13 amino acids. The DNA of the CDR3 is TGTGCCTGGAGTGCGGGGACAGGACCCGTCCTGACTTTC. Its translation: CAWSAGTGPVLTF.

This chain joins TRBV6-5 and TRBJ1-1, with D unclear. Trimming left V 5 bases short and J 9 bases short, with 16 bases between. The CDR3 covers 13 residues. From germline, CDR1 is MNHEY and CDR2 SVGAGI. This chain's CDR3 is CASSRGVSAQAFF. The CDR3 region has the DNA TGTGCCAGCAGTCGCGGAGTATCCGCCCAAGCTTTCTTT.

The chain joins TRBV5-4 to TRBJ1-4; a possible D gene is TRBD1 (5 bases). CDR3 size: 13 residues. V lost 2 bases and J 5 bases, leaving 7 bases between the germline ends. Germline CDR1 SGHNT, CDR2 YYREEE (reference sequence). This chain's CDR3 is CASSFHRNEKLFF. For the CDR3, the DNA is TGTGCCAGCAGCTTTCACAGGAATGAAAAACTGTTTTTT.

Here the CDR3 DNA reads TGTGCCAGCAGCGTAGGTGGGAGCTTCTCCTACAATGAGCAGTTCTTC. This encodes CASSVGGSFSYNEQFF. The genes are TRBV9 and TRBJ2-1, with D perhaps matching TRBD2 (5 bases). This CDR3 comprises 16 residues. Trimming stripped 0 bases from V and 0 bases from J, with 10 bases between. Per the germline V gene, CDR1 is SGDLS and CDR2 is YYNGEE.

V is TRBV19 and J is TRBJ2-7; 7 nucleotides align to TRBD1. The CDR3 is made up of 13 amino acids. Germline V gene sequence: CDR1 LNHDA, CDR2 SQIVND (reference sequence). With V trimmed by 6 bases and J by 3 bases, 5 bases remained unmatched. Here the CDR3 reads CASSSTGIYEQYF. For the CDR3, the DNA is TGTGCCAGTAGCTCGACAGGGATCTACGAGCAGTACTTC.

The V and J genes are TRBV29-1 and TRBJ2-7; 9 nucleotides line up with TRBD1. The CDR3 runs 13 residues. V lost 7 bases, J lost 7 bases, and 11 bases stayed unmatched. Germline V gene data show CDR1 as SQVTM and CDR2 as ANQGSEA. Here the CDR3 DNA reads TGCAGCGCCGGACAGGGGCTTTGGGATGAGCAGTACTTC. Translation gives CSAGQGLWDEQYF.

The V gene is TRBV19, the J gene TRBJ1-5; TRBD1 agrees at 8 bases. V lost 5 bases to trimming and J lost 7 bases; unmatched junction nucleotides: 10. Germline V CDR1 and CDR2: LNHDA, SQIVND (reference sequence). This CDR3 contains 15 residues. CDR3 sequence reads: CASSPQQGVEQPQHF. CDR3 bases: TGTGCCAGTAGTCCACAACAGGGGGTGGAACAGCCCCAGCATTTT. The variable domain in full, completed from reference TRBV19 and TRBJ1-5, reads DGGITQSPKYLFRKEGQNVTLSCEQNLNHDAMYWYRQDPGQGLRLIYYSQIVNDFQKGDIAEGYSVSREKKESFPLTVTSAQKNPTAFYLCASSPQQGVEQPQHFGDGTRLSIL.

The chain combines TRBV23-1 with TRBJ2-7; D might be TRBD2 (6 bases). TRBV23-1 is placed among ORFs of uncertain function. The CDR3 is made up of 15 amino acids. Deletions cut 1 base from V and 1 base from J, with 11 bases between. CDR3 nucleotides: TGCGCCAGCAGTCAATGCCGGGAGAGATCCTACGAGCAGTACTTC. Protein sequence: CASSQCRERSYEQYF.

The chain links TRBV29-1 to TRBJ1-1, with 8 bases that match TRBD1. Trimming at V came to 5 bases and at J to 1 base, leaving 12 bases not matched to a gene. The germline gives CDR1 SQVTM, CDR2 ANQGSEA. The CDR3 is 16 amino acids. The CDR3 sequence is CSVRILQGVSNTEAFF. CDR3 bases: TGCAGCGTTCGTATATTACAGGGGGTGTCGAACACTGAAGCTTTCTTT. Filled out from reference TRBV29-1 and TRBJ1-1, the complete variable domain reads SAVISQKPSRDICQRGTSLTIQCQVDSQVTMMFWYRQQPGQSLTLIATANQGSEATYESGFVIDKFPISRPNLTFSTLTVSNMSPEDSSIYLCSVRILQGVSNTEAFFGQGTRLTVV.

The gene calls are TRBV3-1 (or the pseudogene TRBV3-2) and TRBJ2-3; D unresolved. V lost 5 bases, J lost 5 bases, and 20 bases lay in between. The V gene's germline CDR1 is LGHDT and CDR2 YNNKEL (reference sequence). The CDR3 has 16 residues. The CDR3 sequence is CASSFQSPVMQDTQYF. The CDR3 nucleotides read TGTGCCAGCAGCTTTCAGTCTCCTGTCATGCAAGATACGCAGTATTTT.

V and J are TRBV19 and TRBJ1-1; 9 bases fit TRBD1. Germline assignment: CDR1 LNHDA and CDR2 SQIVND (reference sequence). V lost 4 bases, J lost 7 bases, and 7 bases stayed unmatched. This CDR3 has 14 amino acids. The CDR3 sequence: CASSKNRGPDEAFF. CDR3 sequence (DNA): TGTGCCAGTAGTAAAAACAGGGGGCCCGATGAAGCTTTCTTT. Together with reference TRBV19 and TRBJ1-1, the CDR3 gives the full variable domain: DGGITQSPKYLFRKEGQNVTLSCEQNLNHDAMYWYRQDPGQGLRLIYYSQIVNDFQKGDIAEGYSVSREKKESFPLTVTSAQKNPTAFYLCASSKNRGPDEAFFGQGTRLTVV.